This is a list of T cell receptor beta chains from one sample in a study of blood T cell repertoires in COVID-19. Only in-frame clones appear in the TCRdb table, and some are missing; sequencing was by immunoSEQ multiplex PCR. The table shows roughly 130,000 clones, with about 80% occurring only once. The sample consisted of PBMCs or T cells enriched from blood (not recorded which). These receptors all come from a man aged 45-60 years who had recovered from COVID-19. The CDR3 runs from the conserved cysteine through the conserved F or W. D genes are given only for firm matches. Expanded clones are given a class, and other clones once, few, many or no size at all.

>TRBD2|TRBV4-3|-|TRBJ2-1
TGCGCCAGCAGCCACTCTAGCGGGGGGGCTAACAATGAGCAGTTCTTC
CASSHSSGGANNEQFF
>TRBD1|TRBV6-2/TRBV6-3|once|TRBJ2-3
TGTGCCAGCAGTTACGGGACACAGGGGGACCGCACAGATACGCAGTATTTT
CASSYGTQGDRTDTQYF
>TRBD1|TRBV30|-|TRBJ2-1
TGTGCCTGGAGTGTACTCCACAGGGGACCCTACAATGAGCAGTTCTTC
CAWSVLHRGPYNEQFF
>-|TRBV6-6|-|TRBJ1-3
TGTGCCAGCAGTTACGGAGAGGCGGGAAACACCATATATTTT
CASSYGEAGNTIYF
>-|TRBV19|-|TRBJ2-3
TGTGCCAGTAGTATGGGGGGGGCCAGCACAGATACGCAGTATTTT
CASSMGGASTDTQYF
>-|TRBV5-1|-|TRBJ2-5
TGCGCCAGCAGCTTGGTCGCGGGGGAGACCCAGTACTTC
CASSLVAGETQYF
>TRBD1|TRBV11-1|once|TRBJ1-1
TGTGCCAGCAACAACCGGGACAGCGTTACTGAAGCTTTCTTT
CASNNRDSVTEAFF
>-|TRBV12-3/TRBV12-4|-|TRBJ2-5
TGTGCCAGCAGTTTAGGCAGCGTGGAGACCCAGTACTTC
CASSLGSVETQYF
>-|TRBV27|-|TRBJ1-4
TGTGCCAGCAGTTTCGACCGATGGGAGGAAAAACTGTTTTTT
CASSFDRWEEKLFF
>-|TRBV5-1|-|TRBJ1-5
TGCGCCAGCAGCTTGGACGGGAATAGCAATCAGCCCCAGCATTTT
CASSLDGNSNQPQHF
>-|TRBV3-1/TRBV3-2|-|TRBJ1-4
TGTGCCAGCAGCCAAGGGCAGGGGACGGGGAATAAACTGTTTTTT
CASSQGQGTGNKLFF
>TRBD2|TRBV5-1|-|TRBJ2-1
TGCGCCAGCAGCTTGGCCCCTAGCGGGGGGTACAATGAGCAGTTCTTC
CASSLAPSGGYNEQFF
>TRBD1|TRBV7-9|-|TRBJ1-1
TGTGCCAGCACCGGGACAGGGGACACTGAAGCTTTCTTT
CASTGTGDTEAFF
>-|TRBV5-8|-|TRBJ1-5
TGTGCCAGCAGCGTCTCAGGGCTGCAGCCCCAGCATTTT
CASSVSGLQPQHF
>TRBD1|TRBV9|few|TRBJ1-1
TGTGCCAGCAGCGTAGGGACAGGGGTGTTGGGTGAAGCTTTCTTT
CASSVGTGVLGEAFF
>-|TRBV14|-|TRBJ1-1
TGTGCCAGCAGCCGTTCAGGGGTAGGCACTGAAGCTTTCTTT
CASSRSGVGTEAFF
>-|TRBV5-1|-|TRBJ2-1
TGCGCCAGCAGCTTGGCGGGGGAGACAAGCCCCTACAATGAGCAGTTCTTC
CASSLAGETSPYNEQFF
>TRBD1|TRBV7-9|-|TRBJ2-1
TGTGCCAGCCGTGGGACAGGGGGCAATGAGCAGTTCTTC
CASRGTGGNEQFF
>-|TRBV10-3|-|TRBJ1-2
TGTGCCATCAGGCCAACGACAGACTCTTCTAACTATGGCTACACCTTC
CAIRPTTDSSNYGYTF
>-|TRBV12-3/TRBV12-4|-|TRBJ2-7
TGTGCCAGCGGGGGGTCCTCCTACGAGCAGTACTTC
CASGGSSYEQYF
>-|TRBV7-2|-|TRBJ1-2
TGTGCCAGCAGCCGGACGGGAGGGTTTGACTACACCTTC
CASSRTGGFDYTF
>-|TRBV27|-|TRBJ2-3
TGTGCCAGCAGTTTGGTGCAACAGACCACAGATACGCAGTATTTT
CASSLVQQTTDTQYF
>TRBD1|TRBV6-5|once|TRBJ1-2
TGTGCCAGCAGACCCACAGGGGGCGGGTATGGCTACACCTTC
CASRPTGGGYGYTF
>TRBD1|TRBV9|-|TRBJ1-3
TGTGCCAGCAGCGTAGAAACAGGGGTTGGAAACACCATATATTTT
CASSVETGVGNTIYF
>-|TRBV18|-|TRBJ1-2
TGTGCCAGCTCACCAGTTCTACGGGGAAGCTATGGCTACACCTTC
CASSPVLRGSYGYTF
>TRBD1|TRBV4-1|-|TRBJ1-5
TGCGCCAGCAGCTTACTGGGTCCCGGGACAGGGGGTGAGCCCCAGCATTTT
CASSLLGPGTGGEPQHF
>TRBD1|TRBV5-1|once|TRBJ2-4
TGCGCCAGCAGCTTGGGGGGCAGGGGGCAGGAGGCCAAAAACATTCAGTACTTC
CASSLGGRGQEAKNIQYF
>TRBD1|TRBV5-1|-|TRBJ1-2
TGCGCCAGCAGCTCAGGGGGCTACTATGGCTACACCTTC
CASSSGGYYGYTF
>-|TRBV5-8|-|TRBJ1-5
TGTGCCAGCAGCTTAGGCGGTTACGGCAATCAGCCCCAGCATTTT
CASSLGGYGNQPQHF
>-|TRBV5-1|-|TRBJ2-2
TGCGCCAGCAGCGGGGGCTCGAACACCGGGGAGCTGTTTTTT
CASSGGSNTGELFF
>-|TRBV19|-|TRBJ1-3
TGTGCCAGTAGTTTGGGCGACCTCTCTGGAAACACCATATATTTT
CASSLGDLSGNTIYF
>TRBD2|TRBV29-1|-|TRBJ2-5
TGCAGCGTTGAAGAAAATGATAGCGGGGGGGAAGAGACCCAGTACTTC
CSVEENDSGGEETQYF
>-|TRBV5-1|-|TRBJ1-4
TGCGCCAGCAGCTTGGCCCTCACAGGGATGAATGAAAAACTGTTTTTT
CASSLALTGMNEKLFF
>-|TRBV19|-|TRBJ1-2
TGTGCCAGTAGTCCTCGGGAAAGATATGGCTACACCTTC
CASSPRERYGYTF
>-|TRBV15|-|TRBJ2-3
TGTGCCACCAGCAACGACCTTGGGCAGGGGATACGAGATACGCAGTATTTT
CATSNDLGQGIRDTQYF
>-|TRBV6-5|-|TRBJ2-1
TGTGCCAGCAGTTACGCTAGCGTAGGTGAGCAGTTCTTC
CASSYASVGEQFF
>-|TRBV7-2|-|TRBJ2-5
TGTGCCAGCAGCTTACCCCAGGGGCACGGAGAGACCCAGTACTTC
CASSLPQGHGETQYF
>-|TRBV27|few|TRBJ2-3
TGTGCCAGCAGTTTTGAAGGGGCGGTAGATACGCAGTATTTT
CASSFEGAVDTQYF
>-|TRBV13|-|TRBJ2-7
TGTGCCAGCAGCTTAGGGGACAGCCTTACGGAGCAGTACTTC
CASSLGDSLTEQYF
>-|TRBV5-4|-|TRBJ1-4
TGTGCCAGCAGCTTGGCCGGGGGAAACCCCCAGAATGAAAAACTGTTTTTT
CASSLAGGNPQNEKLFF
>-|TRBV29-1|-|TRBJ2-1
TGCAGCGTTCGTGTGGGCCCCAATGAGCAGTTCTTC
CSVRVGPNEQFF
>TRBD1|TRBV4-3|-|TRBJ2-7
TGCGCCAGCAGCCGGGACAGAACCTACGAGCAGTACTTC
CASSRDRTYEQYF
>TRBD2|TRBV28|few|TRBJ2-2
TGTGCCAGCAGTTTGCTGAGACTAGCGGTCTCCGCGAACACCGGGGAGCTGTTTTTT
CASSLLRLAVSANTGELFF
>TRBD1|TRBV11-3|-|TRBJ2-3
TGTGCCAGCAGCTTGAATGGACAGGGCGGAGATACGCAGTATTTT
CASSLNGQGGDTQYF
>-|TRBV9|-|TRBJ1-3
TGTGCCAGCAGCGTTAACGGGAGGGAGAGCTCTGGAAACACCATATATTTT
CASSVNGRESSGNTIYF
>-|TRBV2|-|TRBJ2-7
TGTGCCAGCAGTTACGGGATCGAGCAGTACTTC
CASSYGIEQYF